One sample yielded the 17 T cell receptor beta chains listed below, sequenced in a study of blood T cell repertoires in COVID-19. Libraries were prepared by immunoSEQ multiplex PCR; TCRdb keeps only in-frame clonotypes and omits some of them. The profile shows 120,000 or so clones, roughly 79% of them singletons. The specimen was peripheral blood. The receptors were sampled from a human donor in a cohort sampled during active COVID-19.

This clone was seen only a few times. The V gene is TRBV5-5, the J gene TRBJ1-5; D might be TRBD1 (6 bases). The CDR3 covers 15 residues. Germline loops: CDR1 SGHKS, CDR2 YYEKEE (reference sequence). V was clipped by 5 bases and J by 3 bases, with 15 bases between them. Here the CDR3 DNA reads TGTGCCAGCAGTACCTCGGGGGGCACCAATCAGCCCCAGCATTTT. It encodes CASSTSGGTNQPQHF.

V usage is TRBV5-4 and J usage is TRBJ2-4, with D unclear. Germline assignment: CDR1 SGHNT and CDR2 YYREEE (reference sequence). There are 14 residues in the CDR3. V gave up 2 bases and J gave up 3 bases, with 9 bases separating them. The CDR3, as DNA: TGTGCCAGCAGCTTCCCGGGTAACAAAAACATTCAGTACTTC. Translation: CASSFPGNKNIQYF.

This chain uses TRBV6-6 with TRBJ1-5, with D possibly being TRBD1 (5 bases). In germline, CDR1 is MNHNY, CDR2 SVGAGI (reference sequence). CDR3 size: 14 residues. Trimming pared 9 bases from V and 6 bases from J, leaving 18 bases between. DNA of the CDR3: TGTGCCAGTGACGACAGAGGAGAGGTTCAGCCCCAGCATTTT. This codes for CASDDRGEVQPQHF.

The CDR3 region is CASTGQGADEKLFF. For the CDR3, the DNA is TGTGCCAGCACCGGACAGGGGGCGGACGAAAAACTGTTTTTT. The chain is built from TRBV6-5 and TRBJ1-4, with 11 positions matching TRBD1. Unmatched junction bases numbered 6, after V lost 7 bases and J lost 8 bases. The CDR3 covers 14 residues. The germline V gene has CDR1 MNHEY and CDR2 SVGAGI.

This clone came up once. The chain uses TRBV21-1 and TRBJ2-5; TRBD2 is the table's D call, not checked against the DNA. TRBV21-1 is a pseudogene segment. The CDR3 contains 18 residues. This CDR3 is CASSNILMASGGQETQYF. In DNA form, the CDR3 reads TGTGCCAGCAGCAATATCTTAATGGCTAGCGGGGGTCAAGAGACCCAGTACTTC.

The rearrangement links TRBV27 to TRBJ2-1; 7 nucleotides align to TRBD2. V gave up 6 bases and J gave up 3 bases; unmatched junction bases: 8. The germline V gene encodes CDR1 MNHEY and CDR2 SMNVEV (reference sequence). The length of the CDR3 is 15 residues. The CDR3 loop reads CASSPSSGNYNEQFF. In DNA, the CDR3 is TGTGCCAGCAGCCCATCTAGCGGCAACTACAATGAGCAGTTCTTC.

V is TRBV5-1 and J is TRBJ2-7, with D possibly being TRBD1 (5 bases). Trimming removed 0 bases at V and 6 bases at J, with 16 bases between. The V gene's germline CDR1 is SGHRS and CDR2 YFSETQ. This CDR3 is 15 amino acids long. The chain's CDR3 is CASSLATAGLGEQYF. The CDR3 bases are TGCGCCAGCAGCTTGGCTACGGCAGGGCTGGGCGAGCAGTACTTC.

This chain links TRBV5-1 with TRBJ1-6; the D gene is possibly TRBD1 (5 bases). Trimming pared 6 bases from V and 9 bases from J, leaving 19 bases between. Germline V CDR1 and CDR2: SGHRS, YFSETQ. The CDR3 length is 15 residues. The CDR3 region has the DNA TGCGCCAGCATGGTTGGCGGAGGGGATGGTTCACCCCTCCACTTT. As protein: CASMVGGGDGSPLHF.

This chain uses TRBV6-6 with TRBJ1-2, with 7 positions matching TRBD1. The CDR3 has 16 residues. Germline V CDR1 and CDR2: MNHNY, SVGAGI (reference sequence). V lost 2 bases to trimming and J lost 1 base; unmatched junction nucleotides: 7. CDR3 nucleotide sequence: TGTGCCAGCAGTTACACTTGGGACAGTGGTAACTATGGCTACACCTTC. This encodes CASSYTWDSGNYGYTF.

The V gene is TRBV5-1, the J gene TRBJ1-5, with D hard to call. Per germline, CDR1 SGHRS and CDR2 YFSETQ. This CDR3 is built from 15 residues. Trimming took 0 bases from V and 1 from J, leaving 8 bases between them. The CDR3 loop is CASSLERRSNQPQHF. The CDR3 bases are TGCGCCAGCAGCTTGGAGCGGAGGAGCAATCAGCCCCAGCATTTT.

The rearrangement joins TRBV15 to TRBJ2-1; D might be TRBD1 (6 bases). CDR3 length: 17 residues. Germline lookup yields CDR1 LNHNV and CDR2 YYDKDF (reference sequence). Trimming shortened V by 3 bases and J by 2 bases, and 17 bases separated the two germline ends. The CDR3 region is CATSRLPGQGTYNEQFF. Written as DNA, the CDR3 is TGTGCCACCAGCAGGCTGCCGGGCCAGGGGACCTACAATGAGCAGTTCTTC.

This clone is medium-sized within its sample. This sequence joins TRBV7-8 and TRBJ1-3, with 8 bases fitting TRBD1. Germline V gene data show CDR1 as SGHVS and CDR2 as FQNEAQ. J was trimmed by 3 bases and V by 8 bases; bases with no gene match: 9. This CDR3 region has 15 residues. The CDR3 DNA is TGTGCCAGCGCCACGCAGGGGGCATTTGGAAACACCATATATTTT. It codes for CASATQGAFGNTIYF.

V is TRBV7-9 and J is TRBJ1-2; the match to TRBD1 covers 12 bases. The CDR3 runs to 15 residues. CDR1 is SEHNR, CDR2 FQNEAQ, per germline (reference sequence). Unmatched junction bases numbered 5, after V lost 6 bases and J lost 3 bases. The CDR3 sequence: CASRSGQGAYYGYTF. In nucleotides, the CDR3 is TGTGCCAGCAGATCGGGACAGGGGGCCTACTATGGCTACACCTTC.

The rearrangement links TRBV7-2 to TRBJ1-4; the match to TRBD1 covers 7 bases. V gave up 5 bases and J gave up 3 bases; unmatched junction bases: 12. Germline V CDR1 and CDR2: SGHTA, FQGNSA. This CDR3 spans 17 amino acids. The CDR3 is CASSLEGGARSNEKLFF. The CDR3 nucleotides are TGTGCCAGCAGCCTAGAAGGGGGCGCTCGGTCTAATGAAAAACTGTTTTTT.

The chain joins TRBV5-4 to TRBJ1-2, with D perhaps matching TRBD1 (5 bases). The CDR3 spans 14 residues. Trimming took 0 bases from V and 2 from J, leaving 8 bases between them. Germline-derived CDR1 and CDR2 are SGHNT and YYREEE (reference sequence). The CDR3 nucleotides are TGTGCCAGCAGCTTGGGACAGTTGAACTATGGCTACACCTTC. The encoded protein is CASSLGQLNYGYTF.

This clone was found once. The J gene is TRBJ2-2, the V gene TRBV4-2; 11 bases are a match to TRBD2. The CDR3 runs to 14 residues. With V trimmed by 11 bases and J by 4 bases, 6 bases remained unmatched. Germline V gives CDR1 LGHNA, CDR2 YNFKEQ. The CDR3 sequence: CAGSGGAGTGELFF. The CDR3 nucleotides are TGTGCCGGTAGCGGGGGGGCAGGCACCGGGGAGCTGTTTTTT.

The chain employs TRBV5-6 and TRBJ1-2; D is unresolved. The CDR3 extends over 15 amino acids. V was pared by 4 bases and J by 0 bases, with 13 bases between. The V gene's germline CDR1 is SGHDT and CDR2 YYEEEE. The CDR3 region is CASSPSVKSNYGYTF. The CDR3 DNA reads TGTGCCAGCAGCCCCTCAGTAAAGTCTAACTATGGCTACACCTTC.